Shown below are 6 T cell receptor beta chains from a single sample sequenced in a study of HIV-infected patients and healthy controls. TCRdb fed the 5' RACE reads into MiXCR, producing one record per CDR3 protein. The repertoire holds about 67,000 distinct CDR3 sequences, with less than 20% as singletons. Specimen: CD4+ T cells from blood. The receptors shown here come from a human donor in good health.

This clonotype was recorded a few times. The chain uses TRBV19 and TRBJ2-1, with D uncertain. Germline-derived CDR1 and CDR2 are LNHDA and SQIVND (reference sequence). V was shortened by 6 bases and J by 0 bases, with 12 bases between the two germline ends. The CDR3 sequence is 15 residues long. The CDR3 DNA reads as TGTGCCAGTAGCTTGACCCGGAGCTCCTACAATGAGCAGTTCTTC. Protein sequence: CASSLTRSSYNEQFF.

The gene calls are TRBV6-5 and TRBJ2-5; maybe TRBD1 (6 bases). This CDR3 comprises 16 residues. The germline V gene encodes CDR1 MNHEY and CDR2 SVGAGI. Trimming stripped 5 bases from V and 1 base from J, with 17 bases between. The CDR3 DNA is TGTGCCAGCAGTAAAGACAGGCCTACGTTCCAAGAGACCCAGTACTTC. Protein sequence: CASSKDRPTFQETQYF.

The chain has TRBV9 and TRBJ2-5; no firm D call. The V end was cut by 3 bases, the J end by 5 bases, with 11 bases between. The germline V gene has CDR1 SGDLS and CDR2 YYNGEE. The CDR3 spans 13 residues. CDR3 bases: TGTGCCAGCAGCGGAAACCTTATGGAGACCCAGTACTTC. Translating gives CASSGNLMETQYF.

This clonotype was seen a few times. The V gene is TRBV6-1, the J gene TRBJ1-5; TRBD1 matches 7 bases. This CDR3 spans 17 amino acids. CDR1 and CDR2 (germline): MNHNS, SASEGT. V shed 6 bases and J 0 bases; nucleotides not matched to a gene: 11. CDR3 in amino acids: CASRVDRKLVSNQPQHF. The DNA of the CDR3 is TGTGCCAGCAGGGTGGACAGGAAGCTCGTTAGCAATCAGCCCCAGCATTTT.

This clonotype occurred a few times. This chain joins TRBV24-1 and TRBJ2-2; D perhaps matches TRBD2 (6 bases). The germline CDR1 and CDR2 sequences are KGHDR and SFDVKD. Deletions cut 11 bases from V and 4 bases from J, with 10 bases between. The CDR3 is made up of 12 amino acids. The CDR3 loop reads CASGTSTGELFF. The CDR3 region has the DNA TGTGCCAGCGGGACGAGCACCGGGGAGCTGTTTTTT.

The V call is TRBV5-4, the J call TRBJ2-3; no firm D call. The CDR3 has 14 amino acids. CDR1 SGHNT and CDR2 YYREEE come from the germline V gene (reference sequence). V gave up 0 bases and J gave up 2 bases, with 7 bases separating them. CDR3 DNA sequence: TGTGCCAGCAGCTTGGCGGCGGACACAGATACGCAGTATTTT. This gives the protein CASSLAADTDTQYF.